These 11 T cell receptor beta chains share one sample of origin, sequenced in a study of control samples from healthy donors and cancer patients. The method was immunoSEQ multiplex PCR; TCRdb's version includes in-frame clones alone and lacks a portion of them. The sample shows about 69,000 clones, roughly 84% of them seen only once. Sequencing was performed on PBMCs. The origin of the receptors is a woman aged 45-59 years with lung cancer.

J is TRBJ2-1 and V is TRBV19; 10 bases map to TRBD2. In germline, CDR1 is LNHDA, CDR2 SQIVND (reference sequence). The CDR3 has 15 amino acids. After removal of 5 bases from V and 4 bases from J, the junction contained 5 bases not matched to a gene. The CDR3 protein is CASSRSGGTYNEQFF. The CDR3 nucleotides are TGTGCCAGTAGTCGTAGCGGGGGGACATACAATGAGCAGTTCTTC.

V usage is TRBV2 and J usage is TRBJ1-2, with D tentatively TRBD1 (6 bases). The CDR3 sequence is 13 residues long. Looked up from germline, CDR1 is SNHLY and CDR2 is FYNNEI. V was clipped by 6 bases and J by 2 bases, with 10 bases between them. CDR3 nucleotides: TGTGCCAGCAGCTACAGGGCCAACTATGGCTACACCTTC. As protein: CASSYRANYGYTF.

The chain recombines TRBV6-2 or TRBV6-3 with TRBJ1-5; 7 positions match TRBD1. Germline assignment: CDR1 MNHEY and CDR2 SVGEGT. The CDR3 sequence is 16 residues long. V lost 5 bases, J lost 4 bases, and 11 bases stayed unmatched. The DNA of the CDR3 is TGTGCCAGCAGTGACATGACAGGGACTACGAATCAGCCCCAGCATTTT. It translates to CASSDMTGTTNQPQHF.

The gene calls are TRBV3-1 (or the pseudogene TRBV3-2) and TRBJ1-1; TRBD1 agrees at 7 bases. With V trimmed by 5 bases and J by 4 bases, 7 bases remained unmatched. Germline lookup yields CDR1 LGHDT and CDR2 YNNKEL (reference sequence). The CDR3 spans 14 residues. CDR3 sequence (DNA): TGTGCCAGCAGCTCAGAGGGGGCGCGCACTGAAGCTTTCTTT. Translated: CASSSEGARTEAFF.

The chain combines TRBV2 with TRBJ2-7; D tentatively reads TRBD1 or TRBD2 (5 bases each). Germline V gives CDR1 SNHLY, CDR2 FYNNEI. Between the trimmed V and J ends, which lost 3 bases and 1 base, there was a span of 13 bases. The CDR3 is 15 residues long. CDR3 region: CASSDGASLSYEQYF. The CDR3 DNA sequence: TGTGCCAGCAGTGACGGGGCCTCCTTATCCTACGAGCAGTACTTC.

The V and J genes are TRBV25-1 and TRBJ2-2, with TRBD1 matching 9 bases. CDR3 length equals 17 residues. CDR1 and CDR2 from the germline V gene are MGHDK and SYGVNS. V shed 1 base and J 6 bases; nucleotides not matched to a gene: 9. The CDR3 DNA follows: TGTGCCAGCAGTGAATCTGGTACAGGGGGCTCCCCCGGGGAGCTGTTTTTT. It specifies CASSESGTGGSPGELFF.

The chain couples TRBV6-2 or TRBV6-3 to TRBJ1-1; TRBD1 is a possible D gene (5 bases). This CDR3 contains 14 residues. The germline gives CDR1 MNHEY, CDR2 SVGEGT. V dropped 2 bases and J dropped 3 bases, with 10 bases sitting between them. The CDR3 reads CASSYRGSDTEAFF. The CDR3 coding sequence is TGTGCCAGCAGTTACAGGGGCTCGGACACTGAAGCTTTCTTT.

This chain joins TRBV19 and TRBJ1-1; D is possibly TRBD1 (5 bases). The CDR3 is 13 amino acids. V was cut by 5 bases and J by 6 bases, with 13 bases left in between. The V gene's germline CDR1 is LNHDA and CDR2 SQIVND (reference sequence). The CDR3 region is CASSFAGAAEAFF. Written as DNA, the CDR3 is TGTGCCAGTAGTTTTGCTGGGGCGGCTGAAGCTTTCTTT.

The rearrangement joins TRBV10-2 to TRBJ1-5, with a possible D match to TRBD1 (5 bases). Trimming pared 4 bases from V and 5 bases from J, leaving 12 bases between. Germline V gene lookup returns CDR1 WSHSY and CDR2 SAAADI. The CDR3 loop spans 14 amino acids. For the CDR3, the DNA is TGCGCCAGCAGTGGAGGACAAGTAGATCAGCCCCAGCATTTT. Amino acids: CASSGGQVDQPQHF.

This chain connects TRBV7-9 to TRBJ1-2; TRBD1 matches 10 bases. The CDR3 is made up of 15 amino acids. Trimming at V came to 3 bases and at J to 1 base, leaving 2 bases not matched to a gene. From germline, CDR1 is SEHNR and CDR2 FQNEAQ (reference sequence). The CDR3 loop is CASSLTGGDNYGYTF. The CDR3 DNA reads as TGTGCCAGCAGCTTGACAGGGGGCGATAACTATGGCTACACCTTC.

The table lists this clone with a few counts. This sequence joins TRBV19 and TRBJ2-7; 7 bases align to TRBD1. The CDR3 loop spans 14 amino acids. Trimming at V came to 1 base and at J to 4 bases, leaving 4 bases not matched to a gene. Germline CDR1 reads LNHDA; CDR2 reads SQIVND (reference sequence). The CDR3 reads CASSIGAQGYEQYF. The DNA of the CDR3 is TGTGCCAGTAGTATAGGGGCACAGGGGTACGAGCAGTACTTC.